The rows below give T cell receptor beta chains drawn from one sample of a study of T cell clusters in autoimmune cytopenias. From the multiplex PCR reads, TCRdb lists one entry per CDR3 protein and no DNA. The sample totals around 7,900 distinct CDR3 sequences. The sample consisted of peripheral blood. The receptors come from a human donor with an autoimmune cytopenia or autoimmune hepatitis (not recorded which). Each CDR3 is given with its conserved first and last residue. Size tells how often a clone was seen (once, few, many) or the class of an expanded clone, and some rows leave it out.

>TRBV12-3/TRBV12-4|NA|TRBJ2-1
CASTGTSGYNEQFF
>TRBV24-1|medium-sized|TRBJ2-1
CATSDPVKGWGEQFF
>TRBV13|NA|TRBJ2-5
CASKASGTSGAQYF
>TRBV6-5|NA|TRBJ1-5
CASGPHYQPQHF
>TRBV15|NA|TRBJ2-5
CATRTSAYGAETQYF
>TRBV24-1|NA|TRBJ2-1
CATSDLPGGGHFSSYNEQFF
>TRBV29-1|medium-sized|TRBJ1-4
CSIGGGSNEKLFF
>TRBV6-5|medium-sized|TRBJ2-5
CASSYQLEVGETQYF
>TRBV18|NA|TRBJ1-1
CASSPLEGTEAFF
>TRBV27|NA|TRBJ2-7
CASGPGNRPYEQYF
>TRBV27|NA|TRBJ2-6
CASSFWGERANVLTF
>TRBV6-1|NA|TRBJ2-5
CASSPAGGSYNEQFF
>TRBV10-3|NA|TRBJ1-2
CAIREPLVNGTGNYGYTF
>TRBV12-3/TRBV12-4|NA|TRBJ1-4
CASSLDRRRDEKLFF
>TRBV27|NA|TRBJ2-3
CASSRTQRGRGTDTQYF
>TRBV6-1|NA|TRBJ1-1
CAGGQGRANTEAFF
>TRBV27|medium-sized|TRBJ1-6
CASSLYWAQPLHF
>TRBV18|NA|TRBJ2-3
CASSPLAEGGDTRYF
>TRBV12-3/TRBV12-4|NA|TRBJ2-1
CANSPTGGSSDEQFF
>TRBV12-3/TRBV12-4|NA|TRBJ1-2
CASSLGSGGFRVDGYTF
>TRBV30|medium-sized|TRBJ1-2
CAWSPGTGVDGYTF
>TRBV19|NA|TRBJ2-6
CASSIGDDRANVLTF
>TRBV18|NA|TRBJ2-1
CASSPKFLAGGGSSYNEQFF
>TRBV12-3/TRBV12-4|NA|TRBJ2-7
CASRPTGGMGEQYF
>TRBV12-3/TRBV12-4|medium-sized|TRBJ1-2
CASSLSRPEGYTF
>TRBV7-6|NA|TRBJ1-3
CASSLQTGGGNTIYF
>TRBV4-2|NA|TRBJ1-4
CASSVDDRVGEKLFF
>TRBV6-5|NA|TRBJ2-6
CASRRMAGANVLTF
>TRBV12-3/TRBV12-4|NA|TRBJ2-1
CASSPSYRVNEQFF
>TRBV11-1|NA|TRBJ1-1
CASSLGTGNTEAFF